Shown below are 15 T cell receptor beta chains from a single sample sequenced in a study of blood T cell repertoires in COVID-19. Measured with immunoSEQ multiplex PCR; TCRdb has only the in-frame clones, and not every one. The table has under 400,000 clones, around 90% seen once; the top ten hold 6.5% to 7%. Sequenced material: peripheral blood. Every receptor here comes from a man younger than 30 with active or convalescent COVID-19.

This clone has only one observation. The chain has TRBV12-5 and TRBJ2-1, with 9 bases aligning to TRBD1. The germline gives CDR1 LGHNT, CDR2 FRNRAP. The CDR3 runs to 16 residues. V shed 1 base and J 5 bases; nucleotides not matched to a gene: 6. The chain's CDR3 is CASGLGGQGRNNEQFF. The CDR3 DNA reads TGTGCTAGTGGTTTGGGAGGACAGGGGAGAAACAATGAGCAGTTCTTC.

This clone was recorded only once. A read error may account for a junction end that differs from germline. The gene calls are TRBV19 and TRBJ1-1, with a tentative D call TRBD1 (6 bases). Germline V lookup: CDR1 LNHDA, CDR2 SQIVND (reference sequence). CDR3 size: 13 residues. CDR3 protein: CASRTGGVTEAFF. The CDR3 nucleotides are TGTGCCAGTAGGACGGGGGGCGTCACTGAAGCCTTCTTT.

The chain couples TRBV3-1 (or the pseudogene TRBV3-2) to TRBJ2-5; TRBD2 agrees at 12 bases. Trimming cost V 6 bases and J 2 bases; bases outside gene matches: 4. CDR1 and CDR2 from the germline V gene are LGHDT and YNNKEL (reference sequence). The CDR3 consists of 15 residues. CDR3 sequence: CASRLAGGLQETQYF. CDR3 nucleotide sequence: TGTGCCAGCAGGCTAGCGGGGGGGTTACAAGAGACCCAGTACTTC.

V usage is TRBV29-1 and J usage is TRBJ2-5; 8 nucleotides line up with TRBD1. CDR1 is SQVTM and CDR2 is ANQGSEA in the germline V gene. The CDR3 runs to 12 residues. The J segment lost 9 bases and the V segment lost 3 bases, leaving 6 bases of the junction unmatched. The CDR3 bases are TGCAGCGTTGATTTGGACAGGGCGTCCCAGTACTTC. Translated: CSVDLDRASQYF.

On this clone itself: A junction end diverges from the germline sequence, so it may reflect a read error. The CDR3 protein is CATSSRQARGANVLTF. Written as DNA, the CDR3 is TGTGCCACCAGTTCTCGACAGGCACGGGGGGCCAACGTGCTGACTTTC. V and J are TRBV24-1 and TRBJ2-6, with D possibly being TRBD2 (7 bases). Germline V CDR1 and CDR2: KGHDR, SFDVKD. This CDR3 region has 16 residues.

V and J are TRBV6-5 and TRBJ1-1; 7 positions agree with TRBD1. CDR3 length: 15 residues. Germline CDR1 MNHEY, CDR2 SVGAGI. Trimming took 4 bases from V and 0 from J; bases not matched to a gene: 5. In DNA, the CDR3 is TGTGCCAGCAGTTCTCCGGGACAGTTGAACACTGAAGCTTTCTTT. Amino acids: CASSSPGQLNTEAFF.

The V call is TRBV3-1 (or the pseudogene TRBV3-2), the J call TRBJ1-2, with 11 bases aligning to TRBD1. Germline values: CDR1 LGHDT, CDR2 YNNKEL (reference sequence). V dropped 2 bases and J dropped 6; count of bases not matched to a gene: 11. The CDR3 contains 17 residues. CDR3 sequence reads: CASSQFGGTGGSHGYTF. CDR3 in DNA: TGTGCCAGCAGCCAATTTGGAGGGACAGGGGGGAGTCATGGCTACACCTTC.

The rearrangement joins TRBV7-2 to TRBJ1-2, with a weak D call TRBD1 (6 bases). In germline, CDR1 is SGHTA, CDR2 FQGNSA. The V end lost 5 bases, the J end lost 4 bases, and 11 bases lay between the germline ends. This CDR3 has 13 amino acids. CDR3 protein: CASSPQGSYGYTF. In DNA form, the CDR3 reads TGTGCCAGCAGCCCCCAGGGGAGCTATGGCTACACCTTC.

This rearrangement joins TRBV11-3 to TRBJ2-3; TRBD2 is a possible D gene (5 bases). Trimming removed 1 base at V and 6 bases at J, with 11 bases between. This CDR3 contains 14 residues. Per germline, CDR1 SGHNT and CDR2 YENEEA. DNA for the CDR3: TGTGCCAGCAGCTTAGCTGAGGGATTGGATACGCAGTATTTT. Translating it yields CASSLAEGLDTQYF.

J is TRBJ1-1 and V is TRBV5-1; D is ambiguous. This CDR3 contains 13 residues. The germline V gene encodes CDR1 SGHRS and CDR2 YFSETQ. V dropped 5 bases and J dropped 2 bases, with 10 bases sitting between them. CDR3 sequence: CASSRTVNTEAFF. Written as DNA, the CDR3 is TGCGCCAGCAGTAGAACGGTAAACACTGAAGCTTTCTTT.

The chain uses TRBV19 and TRBJ1-2, with D perhaps TRBD1 (5 bases). CDR1 and CDR2 (germline): LNHDA, SQIVND (reference sequence). The CDR3 covers 15 residues. Trimming cost V 6 bases and J 2 bases, with 16 bases left between them. For the CDR3, the DNA is TGTGCCAGTAGGACCCGAGGCAGGGAAAACTATGGCTACACCTTC. This encodes CASRTRGRENYGYTF.

The CDR3 bases are TGTGCCAGCAGTGAATCGCGGGGTAGCGGGACGTGGGGTGAGCAGTTCTTC. Its translation is CASSESRGSGTWGEQFF. The rearrangement links TRBV25-1 to TRBJ2-1; 8 bases line up with TRBD2. CDR1 MGHDK and CDR2 SYGVNS come from the germline V gene. Trimming took 1 base from V and 9 from J; bases not matched to a gene: 14. CDR3 size: 17 residues.

The rearrangement joins TRBV7-8 to TRBJ1-5, with D possibly matching TRBD1 (6 bases). Germline-derived CDR1 and CDR2 are SGHVS and FQNEAQ. The CDR3 sequence is 15 residues long. Trimming shortened V by 2 bases and J by 11 bases, and 19 bases separated the two germline ends. The CDR3 spells CASSLRAGAPGAQHF. The CDR3 bases are TGTGCCAGCAGCTTAAGGGCGGGGGCTCCGGGGGCCCAGCATTTT.

This sequence joins TRBV14 and TRBJ2-3; 9 bases fit TRBD2. Losses at the gene ends were 4 bases for V and 3 bases for J; bases not matched to a gene: 8. The CDR3 extends over 16 amino acids. Germline V gene sequence: CDR1 SGHDN, CDR2 FVKESK. CDR3 nucleotides: TGTGCCAGCAGCCCCCGGGGAGCGGGGGGAACAGATACGCAGTATTTT. Its translation is CASSPRGAGGTDTQYF.

The rearrangement links TRBV12-3 or TRBV12-4 to TRBJ1-1; maybe TRBD1 (5 bases). The CDR3 covers 13 residues. With 3 bases removed from V and 12 bases from J, the gap between germline ends came to 17 bases. The CDR3 loop is CASSFPGLSESFF. CDR3 in DNA: TGTGCCAGCAGTTTCCCGGGACTATCCGAATCTTTCTTT.